The rows below give T cell receptor beta chains drawn from one sample of a study of cytomegalovirus exposure and HLA in healthy donors. Repertoires were generated with immunoSEQ multiplex PCR, while TCRdb's copy carries only in-frame clones and drops some. In the table there are roughly 92,000 clones, approximately 80% of which are singletons. Sequenced material: PBMCs. The receptors shown here come from a woman in her fifties or sixties in good health and CMV-seropositive. Both conserved end residues are trimmed from each CDR3.

j_call: TRBJ2-1; v_call: TRBV5-6; cdr3_aa: ASSLVLSGYNKQF
j_call: TRBJ1-2; v_call: TRBV5-6; cdr3_aa: ASSLEQGPYGYT
j_call: TRBJ2-5; v_call: TRBV7-2; cdr3_aa: ASSLVWGQETQY
j_call: TRBJ1-5; v_call: TRBV7-9; cdr3_aa: SSSLSAGGGNQPQH
j_call: TRBJ1-1; v_call: TRBV9; cdr3_aa: ASSVGPRRDTEAF
j_call: TRBJ1-1; v_call: TRBV30; cdr3_aa: AWAAGEAF
j_call: TRBJ1-2; v_call: TRBV7-9; cdr3_aa: SSSLEAGGIYGYT
j_call: TRBJ2-3; v_call: TRBV4-1; cdr3_aa: ASSQVRGGLGSDTQY
j_call: TRBJ2-2; v_call: TRBV7-6; cdr3_aa: ASSLGGAGELF
j_call: TRBJ1-2; v_call: TRBV7-9; cdr3_aa: ASSRYRGRGLDYGYT
j_call: TRBJ2-1; v_call: TRBV11-3; cdr3_aa: ASSLEGVPYNEQF
j_call: TRBJ1-6; v_call: TRBV9; cdr3_aa: ASSVGGKNSPLH
j_call: TRBJ1-2; v_call: TRBV29-1; cdr3_aa: STGTDSYGYT
j_call: TRBJ1-5; v_call: TRBV6-5; cdr3_aa: ASSPEDSGQPQH
j_call: TRBJ2-5; v_call: TRBV7-9; cdr3_aa: ASRPRRTGEETQY
j_call: TRBJ1-2; v_call: TRBV6-5; cdr3_aa: ASSTLMAYGYT
j_call: TRBJ1-1; v_call: TRBV7-3; cdr3_aa: ASSFQTGSAEAF
j_call: TRBJ1-1; v_call: TRBV7-6; cdr3_aa: ASSRTYDGNTEAF
j_call: TRBJ2-2; v_call: TRBV11-3; cdr3_aa: ASSPLGSGTGELF
j_call: TRBJ2-3; v_call: TRBV5-6; cdr3_aa: ASSSSGLTYTDTQY
j_call: TRBJ2-5; v_call: TRBV5-1; cdr3_aa: ASRQTSVETQY
j_call: TRBJ2-7; v_call: TRBV19; cdr3_aa: ASSLNSGYYEQY